A selection of T cell receptor beta chains follows, all from one sample in a study of cytomegalovirus exposure and HLA in healthy donors. Sequencing was performed with immunoSEQ multiplex PCR; in TCRdb, only in-frame clones are kept and a portion is missing. The sample lists over 90,000 clones, 64% occurring once. The sequenced material came from PBMCs. The receptors shown here come from a man aged 55 to 69 in good health and CMV-seronegative. CDR3s include the opening cysteine and the closing phenylalanine or tryptophan. A D gene is named only where the DNA matches it firmly. The size of a clone is reported for some rows only, either as once, few or many, or as a class for expanded clones.

V gene: TRBV10-2; J gene: TRBJ2-3; clone size: .; D gene: .; CDR3 DNA: TGCGCCAGCAGACGAAGCGGATCCACAGATACGCAGTATTTT; CDR3 protein: CASRRSGSTDTQYF
V gene: TRBV9; J gene: TRBJ2-1; clone size: .; D gene: TRBD2; CDR3 DNA: TGTGCCAGCAGCGTAGTCGGGCTAGCGGGACGCAATGAGCAGTTCTTC; CDR3 protein: CASSVVGLAGRNEQFF
V gene: TRBV6-1; J gene: TRBJ1-1; clone size: .; D gene: .; CDR3 DNA: TGTGCCAGTAGTGCCAGCGGTGGGGCTGAAGCTTTCTTT; CDR3 protein: CASSASGGAEAFF
V gene: TRBV28; J gene: TRBJ1-2; clone size: .; D gene: .; CDR3 DNA: TGTGCCAGCAGCACGGGGTGGGGCTACACCTTC; CDR3 protein: CASSTGWGYTF
V gene: TRBV5-3; J gene: TRBJ1-6; clone size: .; D gene: TRBD1; CDR3 DNA: TGTGCCAGAAGGACCCGGACAGGGGTTTATAATTCACCCCTCCACTTT; CDR3 protein: CARRTRTGVYNSPLHF
V gene: TRBV5-6; J gene: TRBJ2-2; clone size: .; D gene: .; CDR3 DNA: TGTGCCAGCCTCGCTTGGCGTTGGGCCACCGGGGAGCTGTTTTTT; CDR3 protein: CASLAWRWATGELFF
V gene: TRBV29-1; J gene: TRBJ1-1; clone size: few; D gene: TRBD1; CDR3 DNA: TGCAGCGTCTCCGGGACAGGGACGGTCACTGAAGCTTTCTTT; CDR3 protein: CSVSGTGTVTEAFF
V gene: TRBV27; J gene: TRBJ1-6; clone size: .; D gene: TRBD1; CDR3 DNA: TGTGCCAGCGGGACAGCTCGTTTAGATTATAATTCACCCCTCCACTTT; CDR3 protein: CASGTARLDYNSPLHF
V gene: TRBV4-2; J gene: TRBJ2-1; clone size: few; D gene: .; CDR3 DNA: TGTGCCAGCAGCCAAGGTTCACTAGCTGGTTACAATGAGCAGTTCTTC; CDR3 protein: CASSQGSLAGYNEQFF
V gene: TRBV2; J gene: TRBJ1-2; clone size: once; D gene: .; CDR3 DNA: TGTGCCAGCAGTGACCGTGGAGGGGTCGGCTACACCTTC; CDR3 protein: CASSDRGGVGYTF
V gene: TRBV7-9; J gene: TRBJ1-3; clone size: .; D gene: .; CDR3 DNA: TGTGCCAGCAGCCTTCCAGGGGCCGCAAACACCATATATTTT; CDR3 protein: CASSLPGAANTIYF
V gene: TRBV27; J gene: TRBJ1-5; clone size: .; D gene: .; CDR3 DNA: TGTGCCAGCAGACCTCTCGCGAGCCGCAATCAGCCCCAGCATTTT; CDR3 protein: CASRPLASRNQPQHF
V gene: TRBV19; J gene: TRBJ1-1; clone size: .; D gene: .; CDR3 DNA: TGTGCCAGTAAGCCCAGTGGGGACTGGGCTGAAGCTTTCTTT; CDR3 protein: CASKPSGDWAEAFF